Listed here is a single TCR beta chain. No antigen is known for it. Within one base of it there is no much larger clone, and no base qualities were kept. This entry comes from a study of Ad26.COV2.S vaccination and SARS-CoV-2 variants (TCRdb year 2021). About the full investigation: Vaccine-arm donors were drawn from COV1001, a multicentre, randomized, double-blind, placebo-controlled phase I-IIa trial of Ad26.COV2.S in healthy adults. Ad26.COV2.S was administered intramuscularly at 5 x 10^10 or 1 x 10^11 viral particles, either as a single shot or as two shots given 56 days apart. TCRbeta repertoire sequencing served as the tool for gauging how specific and how broad the SARS-CoV-2-reactive T cell receptors were following Ad26.COV2.S vaccination. The TCR-sequenced set comprised around 30 samples: approximately 19 Ad26.COV2.S vaccine recipients, 5 placebo recipients and 8 SARS-CoV-2 convalescent individuals. Participants in the trial were split at random into five groups of five each, receiving low-dose or high-dose Ad26.COV2.S once or twice, or else placebo on both occasions. Investigators did not know the trial group allocation while performing experiments and assessing outcomes. General conclusions and limits of the study: Comparable non-spike TCR breadth was observed between vaccine and placebo recipients, consistent with only spike being contained in the vaccine. The study was not powered to compare responses between vaccine doses or regimens. The authors noted that the TCR breadth and depth analyses may have underestimated total T cell responses. Compared with placebo recipients, Ad26.COV2.S recipients showed higher spike-specific TCR breadth (P = 0.0014). Substantial breadth of spike-specific CD8+ and CD4+ T cell responses was reported after vaccination.

Taken from the germline V gene (reference sequence), the CDR1 and CDR2 loops are LGHDT and YNNKEL. Including the terminal cysteine and phenylalanine, the CDR3 comprises 15 residues. Only the CDR3 DNA is retained, 45 bases long and in frame from the first base. The germline V and J ends show losses of 1 base and 3 bases respectively, and no gene match explains 3 bases of the junction. According to the study, the label for this sample's treatment or condition signals: some 20 received Ad26.COV2.S at low or high dose, single or two shots; a few received placebo; per-sample allocation not given. Repertoires of vaccine and placebo recipients were sequenced from samples taken on day 63 after the first injection. Cohort 1b enrolled fewer than 30 adults aged 18-55 years at a single site in Boston, USA, between 29 July and 7 August 2020. Ad26.COV2.S was a replication-incompetent adenovirus type 26 vector that expressed a prefusion-stabilized SARS-CoV-2 spike protein derived from the original Wuhan strain.

TCRbeta CDR3 regions were sequenced with the immunoSEQ Assay. After extraction, genomic DNA underwent amplification by bias-controlled multiplex PCR, followed by high-throughput sequencing. The paper's processing steps were these. To quantify the absolute abundance of every unique TCRbeta CDR3 region, sequences were collapsed and filtered. T cell fraction was estimated by normalizing TCRbeta template counts to usable DNA, which was measured by amplifying reference genes present in all nucleated cells. Repertoire TCRs were annotated as SARS-CoV-2-specific by exact matching of V gene, CDR3 amino acid sequence and J gene to a known reactive TCR set. The reference SARS-CoV-2 TCR set was derived from MIRA and filtered for enrichment in COVID-19-positive ImmuneCODE repertoires, a step that removed public or cross-reactive TCRs. Using the MIRA antigens, annotated TCRs were further analysed by specific ORF or by position within an ORF. Breadth was defined as the number of annotated unique rearrangements divided by the total number of unique productive rearrangements, and depth was defined as the summed frequency of the annotated unique rearrangements. TCR breadth was compared between groups using two-sided Wilcoxon rank-sum tests. Here the immuneACCESS table is served through TCRdb, limited to in-frame sequences with V and J called. Missing clones are a known gap in these copies; in checked studies unresolved V genes cover under half, and the rest lacks a known reason. V, J and clone size reflect that table, while D and trimming were determined from the DNA. Here the sample has roughly 300,000 clones; 86% occur a single time. Approximately 11% of the sample lies in the top ten.

The receptor chain draws on TRBV3-1 (or the pseudogene TRBV3-2) and TRBJ2-5; a stretch of 9 junction bases matches TRBD2. The sample here was peripheral blood, taken in a trial of Ad26.COV2.S vaccine versus placebo. This receptor was obtained from a person between 18 and 65 years old who received the Ad26.COV2.S COVID-19 vaccine or a placebo. The DNA sequence is TGTGCCAGCAGCCAAGTCCCTAGCGGGGAAGAGACCCAGTACTTC. Its protein product is CASSQVPSGEETQYF.